This T cell receptor (beta chain) was found in a study of blood T cells in healthy people across ages. Ranging in age from about 6 to 95, the donors were healthy Caucasian individuals from Russia. This clonotype has only a few counts. The target antigen is unknown. The germline CDR1 and CDR2 sequences are KGHSH and LQKENI. The CDR3 extends over 14 amino acids. With 4 bases clipped from V and 5 bases from J, the junction kept 2 bases outside the gene matches. Overall study results and limits: Unsorted PBMC input precluded a conclusive naive versus antigen-experienced comparison. While age rose, TCR beta diversity per million T cells dropped in a roughly linear way.

A sample-barcoded 5' primer and a J-beta primer mix were used in a second PCR of roughly 7 to 11 cycles. Via MiXCR, TCRdb re-called the 5' RACE reads, giving one row per CDR3 protein. The sample consists of about 670,000 distinct CDR3 sequences, more than 45% of them appearing once. Sequences were obtained from blood. The TCR originated in an elderly woman in good health. The genes are TRBV18 and TRBJ2-1, with 10 nucleotides matching TRBD1. The CDR3 coding sequence is TGTGCCAGCTCACTGGGGACAGGGGACAATGAGCAGTTCTTC. Residues: CASSLGTGDNEQFF. The full variable domain, completed using reference TRBV18 and TRBJ2-1, is NAGVMQNPRHLVRRRGQEARLRCSPMKGHSHVYWYRQLPEEGLKFMVYLQKENIIDESGMPKERFSAEFPKEGPSILRIQQVVRGDSAAYFCASSLGTGDNEQFFGPGTRLTVL.